Below, 11 T cell receptor beta chains from the same sample are listed, as sequenced in a study of T cell repertoires in cytomegalovirus infection. TCRdb re-called the reads with MiXCR, one entry per CDR3 protein. Found here are some 700,000 distinct CDR3 sequences, 35% to 45% of them singletons; the top ten hold around 2.6%. The sample taken for sequencing was PBMCs. These receptors came from a human donor in good health (CMV status not recorded). Some clones in this sample may be carry-over from other donors' samples.

As regards this clonotype: A much larger clone is a single base away; this may be a read error. The chain combines TRBV7-6 with TRBJ2-7; the D gene is possibly TRBD2 (7 bases). This CDR3 is built from 15 residues. CDR1 and CDR2 from the germline V gene are SGHVS and FNYEAQ. CDR3 sequence (DNA): TGTGCCAGCAGCTTAGAGTCAGGGGACTACTACAAGCAGTACTTC. Residues: CASSLESGDYYKQYF.

This clonotype was detected once. The J gene is TRBJ1-1, the V gene TRBV30; D unclear. Trimming took 0 bases from V and 5 from J, leaving 10 bases between them. The CDR3 has 13 amino acids. CDR1 is GTSNPN and CDR2 is SVGIG in the germline V gene (reference sequence). CDR3 nucleotide sequence: TGTGCCTGGAGTGTCGCGGGGAGTACTGAAGCTTTCTTT. It codes for CAWSVAGSTEAFF. Combining the CDR3 with reference TRBV30 and TRBJ1-1 gives the whole variable domain SQTIHQWPATLVQPVGSPLSLECTVEGTSNPNLYWYRQAAGRGLQLLFYSVGIGQISSEVPQNLSASRPQDRQFILSSKKLLLSDSGFYLCAWSVAGSTEAFFGQGTRLTVV.

This clonotype has just a few counts. The chain carries TRBV6-2 or TRBV6-3 and TRBJ1-4; no clear D gene. V lost 2 bases and J lost 3, with 10 bases in between. CDR3 length equals 15 residues. The germline gives CDR1 MNHEY, CDR2 SVGEGT. The CDR3 DNA follows: TGTGCCAGCAGTTACCGGGGTCTTCCTAATGAAAAACTGTTTTTT. Translating gives CASSYRGLPNEKLFF.

A remark on this clonotype: Germline is not matched at one junction end, which may reflect a read error. The chain carries TRBV6-1 and TRBJ1-2, with TRBD1 matching 9 bases. CDR1 and CDR2 from the germline V gene are MNHNS and SASEGT. This CDR3 has 13 residues. The CDR3 DNA reads as TGTGCCAGCAGCGGACAGGGGAACTATTGCTACACCTTC. As protein: CASSGQGNYCYTF.

V gene TRBV7-8 combines with J gene TRBJ2-3, with TRBD2 matching over 12 bases. CDR3 length equals 16 residues. Trimming cost V 5 bases and J 4 bases; bases outside gene matches: 7. Germline values: CDR1 SGHVS, CDR2 FQNEAQ. The CDR3 DNA reads as TGTGCCAGCAGCCTGGGACTAGCGGGTGTGCCAGATACGCAGTATTTT. This codes for CASSLGLAGVPDTQYF.

This clonotype was detected only a few times. V gene TRBV5-4 combines with J gene TRBJ1-6; 8 bases are shared with TRBD1. CDR3 length: 15 residues. Germline V gene lookup returns CDR1 SGHNT and CDR2 YYREEE (reference sequence). V trimming: 0 bases; J trimming: 9 bases; junction bases outside the gene matches: 5. The CDR3 bases are TGTGCCAGCAGCTTGGCAGGGGGCGCGGGTTCACCCCTCCACTTT. It codes for CASSLAGGAGSPLHF.

This clonotype is a singleton in its sample. V and J are TRBV7-9 and TRBJ2-7, with D possibly TRBD2 on 6 matching bases. This CDR3 has 15 residues. V was shortened by 5 bases and J by 0 bases, with 14 bases between the two germline ends. Germline V lookup: CDR1 SEHNR, CDR2 FQNEAQ (reference sequence). CDR3 protein: CASSVRELSSYEQYF. Here the CDR3 DNA reads TGTGCCAGCAGCGTCCGGGAGCTCAGCTCCTACGAGCAGTACTTC.

This clonotype was seen a few times. This rearrangement joins TRBV6-2 or TRBV6-3 to TRBJ1-5; D may be TRBD1 (6 bases). V was clipped by 8 bases and J by 6 bases, with 23 bases between them. This CDR3 spans 16 amino acids. Per germline, CDR1 MNHEY and CDR2 SVGEGT. The CDR3: CASSAVFQGTVQPQHF. The CDR3 DNA is TGTGCCAGCTCGGCCGTTTTTCAGGGGACGGTTCAGCCCCAGCATTTT.

The gene calls are TRBV25-1 and TRBJ2-7; D is perhaps TRBD2 (6 bases). This CDR3 is built from 15 residues. The V end lost 2 bases, the J end lost 5 bases, and 16 bases lay between the germline ends. The germline gives CDR1 MGHDK, CDR2 SYGVNS. The CDR3 nucleotides read TGTGCCAGCAGTGAACGTGGTAGCGGTCCCCACGAGCAGTACTTC. It specifies CASSERGSGPHEQYF.

The rearrangement links TRBV10-3 to TRBJ2-3, with no clear D. This CDR3 comprises 15 residues. V was clipped by 5 bases and J by 2 bases, with 14 bases between them. The germline V gene encodes CDR1 ENHRY and CDR2 SYGVKD. CDR3 sequence (DNA): TGTGCCATCAGTACCTCCGGGCCCCTCACAGATACGCAGTATTTT. Amino acids: CAISTSGPLTDTQYF.

Notes on this clonotype: Germline and junction disagree at one end, which may indicate a read error. In DNA, the CDR3 is TGTGCCAGCAGCTTACCGGGACCGCTTAACTATGGCTACCCCTTC. It yields the protein CASSLPGPLNYGYPF. The chain links TRBV7-9 to TRBJ1-2, with D possibly matching TRBD1 (5 bases). This CDR3 contains 15 residues. CDR1 and CDR2 (germline): SEHNR, FQNEAQ (reference sequence).